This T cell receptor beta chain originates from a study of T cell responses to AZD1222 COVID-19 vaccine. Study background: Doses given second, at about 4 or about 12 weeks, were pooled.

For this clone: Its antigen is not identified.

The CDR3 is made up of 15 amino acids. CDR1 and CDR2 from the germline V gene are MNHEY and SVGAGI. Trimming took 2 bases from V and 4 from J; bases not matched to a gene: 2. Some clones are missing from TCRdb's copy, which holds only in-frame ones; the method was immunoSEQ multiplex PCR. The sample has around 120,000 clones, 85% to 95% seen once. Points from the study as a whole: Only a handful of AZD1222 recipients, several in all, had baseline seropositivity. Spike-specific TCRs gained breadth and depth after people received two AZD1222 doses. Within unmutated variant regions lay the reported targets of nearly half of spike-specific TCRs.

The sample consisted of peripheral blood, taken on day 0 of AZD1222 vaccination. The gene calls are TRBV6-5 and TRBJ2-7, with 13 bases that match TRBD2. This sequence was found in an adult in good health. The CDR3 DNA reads TGTGCCAGCAGTTACGGACTAGCGGGAGTGTACGAGCAGTACTTC. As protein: CASSYGLAGVYEQYF.